This note documents a single TCR beta chain sequence. Its antigen is not known. This entry comes from a study of T cell repertoires and HLA-DP antigens. Pre-culture CD4+ samples were sequenced deeply, targeting around 200,000 T cell genomes. Sequencing was performed with immunoSEQ multiplex PCR; in TCRdb, only in-frame clones are kept and a portion is missing. The sample shows around 90,000 clones, 86% of them seen only once. Germline CDR1 and CDR2: SGDLS and YYNGEE. V was pared by 0 bases and J by 5 bases, with 2 bases of the junction left unmatched. CDR3 size: 14 residues. The sequenced sample consisted of CD4+ T cells from PBMCs. The rearrangement uses TRBV9 and TRBJ2-7; TRBD1 aligns across 10 bases. The receptor was derived from a man aged 45-60 years in good health and CMV-seronegative. The CDR3 loop is CASSVVGTGDEQYF. In nucleotides, the CDR3 is TGTGCCAGCAGCGTAGTGGGGACAGGGGACGAGCAGTACTTC.